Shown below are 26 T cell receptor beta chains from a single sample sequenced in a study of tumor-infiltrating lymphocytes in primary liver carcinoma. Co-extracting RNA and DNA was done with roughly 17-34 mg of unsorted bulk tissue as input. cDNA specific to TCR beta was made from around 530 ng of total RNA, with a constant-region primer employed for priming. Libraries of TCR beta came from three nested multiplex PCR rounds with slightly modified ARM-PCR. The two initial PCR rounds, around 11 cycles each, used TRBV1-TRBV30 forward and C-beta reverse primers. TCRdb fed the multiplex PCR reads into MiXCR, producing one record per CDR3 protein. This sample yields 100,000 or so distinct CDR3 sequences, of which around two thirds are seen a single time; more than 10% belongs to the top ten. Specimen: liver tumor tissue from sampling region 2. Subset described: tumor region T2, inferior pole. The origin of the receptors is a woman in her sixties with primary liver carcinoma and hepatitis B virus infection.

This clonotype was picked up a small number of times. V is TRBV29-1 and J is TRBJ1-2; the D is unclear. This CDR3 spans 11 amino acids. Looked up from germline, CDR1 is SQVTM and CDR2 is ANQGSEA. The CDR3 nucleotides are TGCAGTGTTTACTATGACTATGGCTACACCTTC. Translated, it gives CSVYYDYGYTF. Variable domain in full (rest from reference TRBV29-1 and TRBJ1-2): SAVISQKPSRDICQRGTSLTIQCQVDSQVTMMFWYRQQPGQSLTLIATANQGSEATYESGFVIDKFPISRPNLTFSTLTVSNMSPEDSSIYLCSVYYDYGYTFGSGTRLTVV.

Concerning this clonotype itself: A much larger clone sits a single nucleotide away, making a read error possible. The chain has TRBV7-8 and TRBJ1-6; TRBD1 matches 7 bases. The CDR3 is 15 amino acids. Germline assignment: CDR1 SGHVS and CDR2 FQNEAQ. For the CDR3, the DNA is TGTGCCAGCACCTTAGCGATTGGACAGGTTTCACCCCTCCACTTT. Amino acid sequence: CASTLAIGQVSPLHF.

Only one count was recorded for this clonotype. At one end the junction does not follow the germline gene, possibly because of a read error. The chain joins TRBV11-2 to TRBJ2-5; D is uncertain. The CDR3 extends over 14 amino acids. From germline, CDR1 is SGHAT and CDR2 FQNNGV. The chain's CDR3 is CAGSLDTQRNEQYF. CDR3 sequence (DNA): TGTGCCGGCAGCCTAGATACCCAGCGTAATGAGCAGTACTTC.

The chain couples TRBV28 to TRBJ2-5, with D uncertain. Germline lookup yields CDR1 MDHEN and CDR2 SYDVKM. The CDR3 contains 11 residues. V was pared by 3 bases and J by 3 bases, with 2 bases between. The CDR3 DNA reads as TGTGCCAGCAGTTTTAAAGAGACCCAGTACTTC. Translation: CASSFKETQYF.

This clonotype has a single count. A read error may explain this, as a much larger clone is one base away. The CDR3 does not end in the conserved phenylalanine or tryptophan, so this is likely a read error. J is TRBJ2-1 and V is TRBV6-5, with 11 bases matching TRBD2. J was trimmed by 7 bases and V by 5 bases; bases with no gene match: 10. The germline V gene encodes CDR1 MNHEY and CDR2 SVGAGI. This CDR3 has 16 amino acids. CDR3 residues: CASSTDLAGGGNEQFS. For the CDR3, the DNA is TGTGCCAGCAGTACCGACCTAGCGGGAGGTGGGAATGAGCAGTTCTCC.

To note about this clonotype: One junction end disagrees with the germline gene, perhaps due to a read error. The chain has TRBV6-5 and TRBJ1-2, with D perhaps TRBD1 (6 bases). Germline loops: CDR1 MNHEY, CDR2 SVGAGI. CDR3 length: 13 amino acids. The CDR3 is CTSSYGGGDDYTF. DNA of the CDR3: TGTACCAGCAGTTACGGGGGGGGCGACGACTACACCTTC.

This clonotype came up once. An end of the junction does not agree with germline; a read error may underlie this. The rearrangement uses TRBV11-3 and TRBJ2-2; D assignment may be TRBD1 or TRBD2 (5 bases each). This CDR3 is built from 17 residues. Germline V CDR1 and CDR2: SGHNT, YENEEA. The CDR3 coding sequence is TGTGCCAACTGCTTAGACAGCGCTGGTGCGAACACCGGGAAGCTGTTTTTT. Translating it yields CANCLDSAGANTGKLFF. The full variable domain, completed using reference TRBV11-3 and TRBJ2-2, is EAGVVQSPRYKIIEKKQPVAFWCNPISGHNTLYWYLQNLGQGPELLIRYENEEAVDDSQLPKDRFSAERLKGVDSTLKIQPAELGDSAVYLCANCLDSAGANTGKLFFGEGSRLTVL.

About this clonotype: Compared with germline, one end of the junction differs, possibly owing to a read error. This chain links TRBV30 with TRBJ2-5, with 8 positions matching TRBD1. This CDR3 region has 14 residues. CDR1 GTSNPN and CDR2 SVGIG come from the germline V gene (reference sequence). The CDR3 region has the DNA TGTGCCTGGGACAGGACAGGGCTTCAAGAGACCCTGTACTTC. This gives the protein CAWDRTGLQETLYF. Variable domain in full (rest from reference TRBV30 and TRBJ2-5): SQTIHQWPATLVQPVGSPLSLECTVEGTSNPNLYWYRQAAGRGLQLLFYSVGIGQISSEVPQNLSASRPQDRQFILSSKKLLLSDSGFYLCAWDRTGLQETLYFGPGTRLLVL.

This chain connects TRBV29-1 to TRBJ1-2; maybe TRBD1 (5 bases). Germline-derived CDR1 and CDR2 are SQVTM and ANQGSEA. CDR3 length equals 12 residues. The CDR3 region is CGGAQGYYGYTF. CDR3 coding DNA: TGCGGCGGCGCCCAGGGATATTATGGCTACACCTTC.

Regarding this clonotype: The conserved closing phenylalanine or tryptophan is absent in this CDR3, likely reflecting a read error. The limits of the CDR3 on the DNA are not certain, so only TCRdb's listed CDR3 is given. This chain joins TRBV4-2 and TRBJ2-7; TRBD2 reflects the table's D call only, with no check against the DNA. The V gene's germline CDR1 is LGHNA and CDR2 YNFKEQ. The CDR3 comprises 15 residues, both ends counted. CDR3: CASSQGALNSYELYL.

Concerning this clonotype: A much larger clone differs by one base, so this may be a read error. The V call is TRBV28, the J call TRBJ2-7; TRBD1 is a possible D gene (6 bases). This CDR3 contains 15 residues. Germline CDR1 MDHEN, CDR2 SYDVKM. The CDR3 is CAGRSNRALPYEQYF. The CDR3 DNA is TGTGCCGGCAGATCGAACAGGGCTCTTCCCTACGAGCAGTACTTC. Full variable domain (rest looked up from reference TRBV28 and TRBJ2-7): DVKVTQSSRYLVKRTGEKVFLECVQDMDHENMFWYRQDPGLGLRLIYFSYDVKMKEKGDIPEGYSVSREKKERFSLILESASTNQTSMYLCAGRSNRALPYEQYFGPGTRLTVT.

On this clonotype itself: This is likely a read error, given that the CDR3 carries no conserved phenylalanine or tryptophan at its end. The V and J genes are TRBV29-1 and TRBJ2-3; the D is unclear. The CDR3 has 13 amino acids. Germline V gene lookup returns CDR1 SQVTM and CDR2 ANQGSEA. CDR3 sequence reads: CSAGITSTDTQYL. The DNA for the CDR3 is TGCAGCGCCGGAATCACGAGCACAGATACACAGTATCTT.

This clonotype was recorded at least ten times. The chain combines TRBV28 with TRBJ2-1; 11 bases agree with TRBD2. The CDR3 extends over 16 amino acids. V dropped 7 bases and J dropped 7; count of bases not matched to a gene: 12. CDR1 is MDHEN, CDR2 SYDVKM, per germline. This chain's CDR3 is CASTATSGRSPNEQFF. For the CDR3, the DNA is TGTGCCAGCACCGCCACTAGCGGGAGATCTCCTAATGAGCAGTTCTTC.

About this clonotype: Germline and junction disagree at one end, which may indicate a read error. The CDR3 nucleotides are TGTACCAGCAGGTCTAGCGGGAGCCCTCCCTATGAGCAGTACTTC. Its protein product is CTSRSSGSPPYEQYF. V usage is TRBV5-6 and J usage is TRBJ2-7; 10 bases agree with TRBD2. This CDR3 spans 15 amino acids. Germline V lookup: CDR1 SGHDT, CDR2 YYEEEE.

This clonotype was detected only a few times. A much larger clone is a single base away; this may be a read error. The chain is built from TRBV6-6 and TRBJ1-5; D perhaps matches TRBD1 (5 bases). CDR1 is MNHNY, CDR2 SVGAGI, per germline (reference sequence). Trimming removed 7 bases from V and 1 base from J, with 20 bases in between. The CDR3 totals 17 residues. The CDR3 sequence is CASTIGAEARSNQPQHF. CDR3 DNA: TGTGCCAGCACCATTGGGGCAGAGGCGCGGAGCAATCAGCCCCAGCATTTT.

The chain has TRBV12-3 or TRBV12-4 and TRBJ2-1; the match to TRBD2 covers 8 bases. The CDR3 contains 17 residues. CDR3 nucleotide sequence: TGTACTATTGCCACTCGGGGGGGGAGCGGGAGCTCGGATGAGCAGTTCTTC. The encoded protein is CTIATRGGSGSSDEQFF.

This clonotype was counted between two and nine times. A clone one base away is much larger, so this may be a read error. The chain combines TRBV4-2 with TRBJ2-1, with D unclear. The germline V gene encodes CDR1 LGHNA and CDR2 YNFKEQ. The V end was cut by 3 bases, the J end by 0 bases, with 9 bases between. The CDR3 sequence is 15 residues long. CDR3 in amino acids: CASSQDLRSYNEQFF. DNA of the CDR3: TGTGCCAGCAGCCAGGATCTTCGCTCCTACAATGAGCAGTTCTTC.

In nucleotides, the CDR3 is TGTACCAACACCAGGCGGGACAGGGATAATTCACCCCTCCACTTT. Translation: CTNTRRDRDNSPLHF. This chain uses TRBV5-6 with TRBJ1-6, with 9 bases aligning to TRBD1. The CDR3 length is 15 residues. Germline V gene lookup returns CDR1 SGHDT and CDR2 YYEEEE.

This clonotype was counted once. The CDR3 coding sequence is TGTGCCAGCAGTGGTCGATTTAACACTGAAGCTTTCTTT. Its translation is CASSGRFNTEAFF. The chain has TRBV25-1 and TRBJ1-1; D gene uncertain. CDR3 length equals 13 residues. Trimming left V 4 bases short and J 2 bases short, with 8 bases between. Germline V gene lookup returns CDR1 MGHDK and CDR2 SYGVNS. Full variable domain (remainder filled in from reference TRBV25-1 and TRBJ1-1): EADIYQTPRYLVIGTGKKITLECSQTMGHDKMYWYQQDPGMELHLIHYSYGVNSTEKGDLSSESTVSRIRTEHFPLTLESARPSHTSQYLCASSGRFNTEAFFGQGTRLTVV.

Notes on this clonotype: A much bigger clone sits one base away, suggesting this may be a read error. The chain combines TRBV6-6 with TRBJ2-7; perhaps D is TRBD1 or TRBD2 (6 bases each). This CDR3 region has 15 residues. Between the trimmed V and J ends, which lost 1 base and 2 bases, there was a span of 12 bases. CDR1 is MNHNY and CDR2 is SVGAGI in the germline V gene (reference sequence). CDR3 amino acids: CASSYFQGRPYEQYF. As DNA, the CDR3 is TGTGCCAGCAGTTACTTCCAGGGGAGGCCCTACGAGCAGTACTTC.

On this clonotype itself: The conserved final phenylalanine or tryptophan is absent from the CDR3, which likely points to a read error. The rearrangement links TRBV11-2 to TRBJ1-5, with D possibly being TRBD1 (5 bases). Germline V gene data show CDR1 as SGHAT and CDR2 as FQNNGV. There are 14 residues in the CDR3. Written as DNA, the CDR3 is TGTGCAGCAACCCGGGACGGACTCAATCAGCCCCAGCATCAT. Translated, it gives CAATRDGLNQPQHH.

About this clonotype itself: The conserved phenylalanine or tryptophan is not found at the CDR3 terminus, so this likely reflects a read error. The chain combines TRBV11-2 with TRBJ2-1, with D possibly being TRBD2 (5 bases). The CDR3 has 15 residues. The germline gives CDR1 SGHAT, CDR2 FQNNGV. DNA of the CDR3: TGTGCCAGCAGCTTAAACTTGGGAGAATCGAATGATCAGTTCTCC. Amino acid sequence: CASSLNLGESNDQFS.

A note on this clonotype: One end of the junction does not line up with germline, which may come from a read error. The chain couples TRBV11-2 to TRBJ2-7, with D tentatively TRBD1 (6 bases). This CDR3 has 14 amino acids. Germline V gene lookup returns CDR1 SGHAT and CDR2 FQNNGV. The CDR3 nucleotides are TGTGCCAGCAGTAGAGCAGGGGATAGCTACGAACAGTACTTC. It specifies CASSRAGDSYEQYF.

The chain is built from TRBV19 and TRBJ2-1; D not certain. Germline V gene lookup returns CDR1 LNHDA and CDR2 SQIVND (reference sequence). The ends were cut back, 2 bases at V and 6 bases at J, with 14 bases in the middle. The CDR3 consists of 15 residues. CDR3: CASSIRPRDSNEQFF. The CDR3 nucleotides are TGTGCCAGTAGTATAAGGCCCAGAGATTCCAATGAGCAGTTCTTC.

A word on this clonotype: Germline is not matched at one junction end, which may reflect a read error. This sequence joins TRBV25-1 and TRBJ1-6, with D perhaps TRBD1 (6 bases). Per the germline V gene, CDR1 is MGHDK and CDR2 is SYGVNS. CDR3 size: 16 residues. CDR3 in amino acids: CVSRTSWTAQNSPLHF. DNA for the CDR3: TGTGTCAGCAGGACCTCATGGACAGCCCAAAATTCACCCCTCCACTTT.

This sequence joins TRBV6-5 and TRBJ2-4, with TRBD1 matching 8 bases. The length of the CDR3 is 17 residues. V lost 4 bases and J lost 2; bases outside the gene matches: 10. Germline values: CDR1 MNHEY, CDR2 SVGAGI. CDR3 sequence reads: CASSSRGQASPKNIQYF. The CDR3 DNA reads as TGTGCCAGCAGTTCCCGGGGACAGGCTTCACCCAAAAACATTCAGTACTTC.